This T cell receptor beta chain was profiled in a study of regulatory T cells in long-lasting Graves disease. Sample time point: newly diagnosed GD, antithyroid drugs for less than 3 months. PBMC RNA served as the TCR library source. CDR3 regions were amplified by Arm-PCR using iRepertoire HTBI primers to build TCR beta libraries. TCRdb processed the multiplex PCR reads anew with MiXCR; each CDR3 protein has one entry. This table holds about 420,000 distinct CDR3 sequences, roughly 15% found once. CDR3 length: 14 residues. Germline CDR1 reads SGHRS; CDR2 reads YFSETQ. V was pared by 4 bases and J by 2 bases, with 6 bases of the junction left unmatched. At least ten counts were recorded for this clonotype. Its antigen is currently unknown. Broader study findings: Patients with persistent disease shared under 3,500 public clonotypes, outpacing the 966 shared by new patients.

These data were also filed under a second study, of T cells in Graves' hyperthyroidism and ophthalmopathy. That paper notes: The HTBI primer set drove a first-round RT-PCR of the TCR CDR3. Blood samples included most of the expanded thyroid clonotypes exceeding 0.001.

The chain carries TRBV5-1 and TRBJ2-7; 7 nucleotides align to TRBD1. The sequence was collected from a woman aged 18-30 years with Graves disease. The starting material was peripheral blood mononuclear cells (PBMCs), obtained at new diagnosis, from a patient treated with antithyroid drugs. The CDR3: CASSVDRPPYEQYF. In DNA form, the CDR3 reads TGCGCCAGCAGCGTGGACAGGCCTCCCTACGAGCAGTACTTC.